Each of the 20 T cell receptor beta chains below was sequenced from the same sample in a study of radiation and T cells in renal cell carcinoma. Measured with immunoSEQ multiplex PCR; TCRdb has only the in-frame clones, and not every one. Of about 130,000 clones in the sample, about 88% were seen once. Time point noted: baseline pretreatment blood. Treatment given: 15 Gy SBRT to primary tumor, nephrectomy 4 weeks later. This specimen consisted of blood, obtained from a patient whose treatment included radiotherapy and nephrectomy. The receptors derive from a woman aged 45-65 years with renal cell carcinoma.

A word on this clone: This sample also contains other DNA sequences that code for the same CDR3. The chain recombines TRBV30 with TRBJ2-7, with TRBD1 matching 7 bases. V lost 2 bases to trimming and J lost 5 bases; unmatched junction nucleotides: 3. This CDR3 region has 12 residues. Germline CDR1 is GTSNPN and CDR2 is SVGIG (reference sequence). CDR3 amino acids: CAWSPTGHEQYF. DNA for the CDR3: TGTGCCTGGAGTCCGACAGGGCACGAGCAGTACTTC.

The rearrangement uses TRBV5-1 and TRBJ2-2; no definite D call. Germline-derived CDR1 and CDR2 are SGHRS and YFSETQ. Trimming removed 4 bases at V and 0 bases at J, with 13 bases between. This CDR3 has 16 residues. CDR3 sequence (DNA): TGCGCCAGCAGCGTAGGAAGTAACTCGAACACCGGGGAGCTGTTTTTT. It yields the protein CASSVGSNSNTGELFF.

This clone was observed once. The sample contains more than one DNA sequence encoding this CDR3. V usage is TRBV10-3 and J usage is TRBJ2-7, with D possibly matching TRBD1 (5 bases). Trimming stripped 2 bases from V and 3 bases from J, with 5 bases between. CDR1 and CDR2 from the germline V gene are ENHRY and SYGVKD. The length of the CDR3 is 12 residues. The CDR3 is CAISERGYEQYF. The CDR3 region has the DNA TGTGCCATCAGTGAGAGGGGCTACGAGCAGTACTTC.

This clone was seen more than once but under ten times. The chain uses TRBV16 and TRBJ1-2; 7 bases match TRBD1. The CDR3 extends over 16 amino acids. The germline CDR1 and CDR2 sequences are KGHSY and FQNENV. Losses at the gene ends were 2 bases for V and 8 bases for J; bases not matched to a gene: 14. The CDR3, as DNA: TGTGCCAGCAGCCAAAATGCAAGGGGGACAGTAGAGGGCTACACCTTC. Encoded protein: CASSQNARGTVEGYTF.

J is TRBJ1-2 and V is TRBV2, with 7 bases aligning to TRBD1. This CDR3 has 17 amino acids. In germline, CDR1 is SNHLY, CDR2 FYNNEI. After removal of 5 bases from V and 8 bases from J, the junction contained 20 bases not matched to a gene. The CDR3 DNA reads as TGTGCCAGCAGTATCTCTTTGGGGGAGGGGGCTGGTCGAGGCTACACCTTC. It is translated as CASSISLGEGAGRGYTF.

The J gene is TRBJ2-3, the V gene TRBV5-1; D is unclear. Germline V lookup: CDR1 SGHRS, CDR2 YFSETQ. Trimming stripped 3 bases from V and 0 bases from J, with 11 bases between. The CDR3 runs 15 residues. The CDR3 region is CASSSILTSTDTQYF. CDR3 sequence (DNA): TGCGCCAGCAGCTCCATTTTGACTAGCACAGATACGCAGTATTTT.

This clone occurred a few times. V usage is TRBV18 and J usage is TRBJ1-6; 7 bases line up with TRBD1. V lost 3 bases and J lost 6; bases outside the gene matches: 8. The CDR3 has 16 residues. The germline CDR1 and CDR2 sequences are KGHSH and LQKENI. The CDR3 DNA follows: TGTGCCAGCTCACCGGGCCAAGGGGGCCCTAATTCACCCCTCCACTTT. Its translation is CASSPGQGGPNSPLHF.

This rearrangement joins TRBV15 to TRBJ1-5; tentative D call: TRBD1 (5 bases). The CDR3 consists of 15 residues. The V and J ends lost 0 bases and 6 bases respectively, with 12 bases between them. The germline V gene has CDR1 LNHNV and CDR2 YYDKDF (reference sequence). The CDR3 nucleotides read TGTGCCACCAGCAGAGAGGCAGGGCGGCGTCAGCCCCAGCATTTT. Its translation is CATSREAGRRQPQHF.

V and J are TRBV5-6 and TRBJ1-4; D is unresolved. Trimming shortened V by 4 bases and J by 0 bases, and 13 bases separated the two germline ends. Germline V gives CDR1 SGHDT, CDR2 YYEEEE. The CDR3 is made up of 16 amino acids. CDR3 sequence: CASSPGMGSTNEKLFF. The CDR3 bases are TGTGCCAGCAGCCCTGGTATGGGGTCAACTAATGAAAAACTGTTTTTT. Full variable domain (remainder filled in from reference TRBV5-6 and TRBJ1-4): DAGVTQSPTHLIKTRGQQVTLRCSPKSGHDTVSWYQQALGQGPQFIFQYYEEEERQRGNFPDRFSGHQFPNYSSELNVNALLLGDSALYLCASSPGMGSTNEKLFFGSGTQLSVL.

This rearrangement joins TRBV5-1 to TRBJ2-5; TRBD2 matches 8 bases. CDR1 SGHRS and CDR2 YFSETQ come from the germline V gene. Trimming cost V 4 bases and J 3 bases; bases outside gene matches: 2. This CDR3 has 13 residues. The CDR3: CASSKGLEETQYF. The CDR3 DNA reads TGCGCCAGCAGCAAGGGACTAGAAGAGACCCAGTACTTC.

The chain links TRBV2 to TRBJ1-2; TRBD1 is a possible D gene (5 bases). Germline V gene sequence: CDR1 SNHLY, CDR2 FYNNEI. This CDR3 has 12 amino acids. V gave up 4 bases and J gave up 4 bases, with 7 bases separating them. CDR3 in DNA: TGTGCCAGCAGTGGACAGACCTATGGCTACACCTTC. Translating gives CASSGQTYGYTF.

This clone was detected a few times. The chain couples TRBV6-6 to TRBJ2-5; 10 bases are a match to TRBD1. V lost 10 bases and J lost 5; bases outside the gene matches: 4. This CDR3 comprises 12 residues. Germline CDR1 reads MNHNY; CDR2 reads SVGAGI (reference sequence). The CDR3 region is CATGQGGETQYF. The CDR3 bases are TGTGCCACCGGACAGGGGGGGGAGACCCAGTACTTC.

The chain employs TRBV6-6 and TRBJ2-7; 7 nucleotides agree with TRBD2. The J segment lost 3 bases and the V segment lost 6 bases, leaving 8 bases of the junction unmatched. This CDR3 contains 14 residues. The germline V gene has CDR1 MNHNY and CDR2 SVGAGI (reference sequence). CDR3 amino acids: CASRPAGVSYEQYF. Written as DNA, the CDR3 is TGTGCCAGCAGACCCGCGGGGGTGAGCTACGAGCAGTACTTC.

The chain links TRBV29-1 to TRBJ2-2; 7 nucleotides agree with TRBD2. The CDR3 runs to 14 residues. With 6 bases clipped from V and 6 bases from J, the junction kept 10 bases outside the gene matches. The germline gives CDR1 SQVTM, CDR2 ANQGSEA. In DNA form, the CDR3 reads TGCAGCGTCCTCGGGAGCGGGGCGGCCGGGGAGCTGTTTTTT. Protein sequence: CSVLGSGAAGELFF.

The genes are TRBV12-2 and TRBJ1-2; no check of the table's D call, TRBD1, against the DNA was made. TRBV12-2 is a known pseudogene. The CDR3 loop spans 17 amino acids. CDR3 nucleotide sequence: TGTGCAAGTCGCCAGACCGACAGGGGAGGGCCACTTTATGGCTACACCTTC. Protein sequence: CASRQTDRGGPLYGYTF.

The V call is TRBV30, the J call TRBJ1-1; tentative D call: TRBD1 (5 bases). Deletions cut 1 base from V and 7 bases from J, with 13 bases between. CDR3 length: 13 residues. Per the germline V gene, CDR1 is GTSNPN and CDR2 is SVGIG (reference sequence). In DNA, the CDR3 is TGTGCCTGGAGTGCCAGGGTAAGGGGTGAAGCTTTCTTT. This sequence encodes CAWSARVRGEAFF.

The chain combines TRBV9 with TRBJ2-7; the D is unclear. The CDR3 contains 13 residues. Germline CDR1 and CDR2: SGDLS and YYNGEE. V gave up 4 bases and J gave up 5 bases, with 13 bases separating them. CDR3 nucleotide sequence: TGTGCCAGCAGCCACTCTCTCCACGACGAGCAGTACTTC. It yields the protein CASSHSLHDEQYF.

The table lists this clone with a count of one. The J gene is TRBJ1-2, the V gene TRBV19; D gene uncertain. This CDR3 is 14 amino acids long. The V and J ends lost 7 bases and 3 bases respectively, with 15 bases between them. In germline, CDR1 is LNHDA, CDR2 SQIVND (reference sequence). The chain's CDR3 is CASNDLGLYYGYTF. The CDR3 coding sequence is TGTGCCAGTAATGATTTGGGCCTTTACTATGGCTACACCTTC.

The chain recombines TRBV18 with TRBJ1-3; unclear D gene. V lost 6 bases and J 4 bases, leaving 19 bases between the germline ends. The CDR3 has 16 amino acids. Germline V gene data show CDR1 as KGHSH and CDR2 as LQKENI. CDR3 sequence reads: CASSASGTGLGNTIYF. As DNA, the CDR3 is TGTGCCAGCTCCGCTTCAGGCACTGGATTAGGAAACACCATATATTTT.

About this clone itself: At one boundary the junction diverges from the germline segment, which might be a read error. The chain recombines TRBV7-7 with TRBJ2-5, with 9 nucleotides matching TRBD1. From germline, CDR1 is SSHAT and CDR2 FNYEAQ (reference sequence). This CDR3 comprises 18 residues. CDR3: CASSSRGPFDRGEETQYF. The CDR3 region has the DNA TGTGCTAGCAGCTCGCGGGGACCGTTCGACAGGGGGGAAGAGACCCAGTACTTC.